This TCR beta chain emerged from a study of T cell repertoires in cytomegalovirus infection. As for the study in general: Both a matching HLA type and CMV infection were indicated by public TCR beta signatures. Findings and limits, study-wide: What dominated the ex vivo response were HLA-C-restricted CMV-specific TCR beta clonotypes.

TCRdb recomputed calls from the reads with MiXCR, one row per CDR3 protein. The table has hundreds of thousands of distinct CDR3 sequences, 17% seen once. A word on this clonotype: The antigen is not known.

CDR3 size: 18 residues. CDR1 and CDR2 from the germline V gene are SGHNT and YENEEA. Between the trimmed V and J ends, which lost 0 bases and 0 bases, there was a span of 15 bases. The sample consisted of PBMCs. This receptor was identified in a human donor in good health (CMV status not recorded). Some clones in this sample may be carry-over from other donors' samples. The genes are TRBV11-3 and TRBJ2-1; a possible D gene is TRBD2 (5 bases). This CDR3 reads CASSLDQGGSSSYNEQFF. CDR3 nucleotide sequence: TGTGCCAGCAGCTTAGACCAAGGCGGGTCGAGCTCCTACAATGAGCAGTTCTTC.